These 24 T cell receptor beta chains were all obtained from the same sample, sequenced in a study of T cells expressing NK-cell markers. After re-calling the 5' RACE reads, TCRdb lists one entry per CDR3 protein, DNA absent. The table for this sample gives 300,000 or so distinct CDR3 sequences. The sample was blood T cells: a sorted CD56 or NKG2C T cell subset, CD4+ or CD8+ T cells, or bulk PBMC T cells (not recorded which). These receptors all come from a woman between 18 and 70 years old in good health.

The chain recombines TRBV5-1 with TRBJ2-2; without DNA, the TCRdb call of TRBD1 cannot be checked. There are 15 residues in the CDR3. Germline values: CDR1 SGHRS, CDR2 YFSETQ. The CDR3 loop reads CASSFHREDTGELFF.

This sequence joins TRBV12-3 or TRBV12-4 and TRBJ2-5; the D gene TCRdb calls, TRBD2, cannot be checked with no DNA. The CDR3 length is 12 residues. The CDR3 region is CASSSESETQYF.

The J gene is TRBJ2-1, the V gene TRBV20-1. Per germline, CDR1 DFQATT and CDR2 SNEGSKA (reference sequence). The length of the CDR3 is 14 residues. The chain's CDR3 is CSASLAGLYNEQFF.

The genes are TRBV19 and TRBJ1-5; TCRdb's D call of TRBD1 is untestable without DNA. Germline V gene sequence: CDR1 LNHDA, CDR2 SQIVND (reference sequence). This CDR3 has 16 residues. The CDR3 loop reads CASSIARDSKNQPQHF. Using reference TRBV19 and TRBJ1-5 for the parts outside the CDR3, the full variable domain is DGGITQSPKYLFRKEGQNVTLSCEQNLNHDAMYWYRQDPGQGLRLIYYSQIVNDFQKGDIAEGYSVSREKKESFPLTVTSAQKNPTAFYLCASSIARDSKNQPQHFGDGTRLSIL.

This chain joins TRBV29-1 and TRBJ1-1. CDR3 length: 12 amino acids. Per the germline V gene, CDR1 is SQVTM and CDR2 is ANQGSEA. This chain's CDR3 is CSAHRANTEAFF.

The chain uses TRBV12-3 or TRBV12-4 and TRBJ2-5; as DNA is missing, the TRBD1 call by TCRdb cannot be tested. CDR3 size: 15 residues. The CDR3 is CASSLWGGSQETQYF.

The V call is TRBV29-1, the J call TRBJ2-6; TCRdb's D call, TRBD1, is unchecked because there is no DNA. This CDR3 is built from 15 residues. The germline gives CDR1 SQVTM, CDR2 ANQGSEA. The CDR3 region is CSVRGQGSGANVLTF. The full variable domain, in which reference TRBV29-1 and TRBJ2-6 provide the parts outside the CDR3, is SAVISQKPSRDICQRGTSLTIQCQVDSQVTMMFWYRQQPGQSLTLIATANQGSEATYESGFVIDKFPISRPNLTFSTLTVSNMSPEDSSIYLCSVRGQGSGANVLTFGAGSRLTVL.

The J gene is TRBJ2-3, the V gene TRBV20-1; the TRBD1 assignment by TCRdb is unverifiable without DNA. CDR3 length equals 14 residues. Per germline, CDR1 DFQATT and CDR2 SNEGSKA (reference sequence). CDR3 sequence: CSARAGARGDTQYF.

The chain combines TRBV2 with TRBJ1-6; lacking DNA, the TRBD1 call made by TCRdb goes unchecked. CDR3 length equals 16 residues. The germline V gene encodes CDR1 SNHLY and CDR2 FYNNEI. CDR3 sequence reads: CASSETRTGTGSPLHF.

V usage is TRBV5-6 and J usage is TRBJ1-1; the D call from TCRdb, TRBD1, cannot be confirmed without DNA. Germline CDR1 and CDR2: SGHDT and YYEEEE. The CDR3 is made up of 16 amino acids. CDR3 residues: CASSPRRDRMNTEAFF.

The CDR3 protein is CASSPSSSASVWEQYF. This chain joins TRBV18 and TRBJ2-7; TCRdb's D gene call, TRBD2, goes unchecked for lack of DNA. Germline assignment: CDR1 KGHSH and CDR2 LQKENI. The CDR3 contains 16 residues.

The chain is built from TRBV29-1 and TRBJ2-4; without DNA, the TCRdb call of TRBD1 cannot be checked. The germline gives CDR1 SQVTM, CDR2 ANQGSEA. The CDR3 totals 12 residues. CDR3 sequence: CSVGSPENIQYF.

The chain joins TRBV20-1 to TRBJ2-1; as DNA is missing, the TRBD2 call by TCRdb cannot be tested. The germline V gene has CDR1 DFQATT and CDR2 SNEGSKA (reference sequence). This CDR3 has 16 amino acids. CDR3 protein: CSAPRAGAASYNEQFF.

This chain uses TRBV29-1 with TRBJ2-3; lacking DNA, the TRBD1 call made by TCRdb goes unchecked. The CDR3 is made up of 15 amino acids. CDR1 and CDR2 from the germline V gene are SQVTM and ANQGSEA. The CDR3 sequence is CSVEESQGGTDTQYF.

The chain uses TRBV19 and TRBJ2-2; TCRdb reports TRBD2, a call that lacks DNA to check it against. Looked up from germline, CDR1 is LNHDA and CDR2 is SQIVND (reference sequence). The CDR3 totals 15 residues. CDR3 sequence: CASSMSRWNTGDLFF.

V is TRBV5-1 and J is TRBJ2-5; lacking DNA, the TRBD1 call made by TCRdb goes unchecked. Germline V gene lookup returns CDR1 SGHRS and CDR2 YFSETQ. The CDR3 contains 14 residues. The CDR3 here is CASSLYQGGETQYF. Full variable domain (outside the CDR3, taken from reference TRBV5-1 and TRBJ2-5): KAGVTQTPRYLIKTRGQQVTLSCSPISGHRSVSWYQQTPGQGLQFLFEYFSETQRNKGNFPGRFSGRQFSNSRSEMNVSTLELGDSALYLCASSLYQGGETQYFGPGTRLLVL.

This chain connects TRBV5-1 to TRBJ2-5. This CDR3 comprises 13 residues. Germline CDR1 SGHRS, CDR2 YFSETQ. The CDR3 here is CASSLGNKETQYF.

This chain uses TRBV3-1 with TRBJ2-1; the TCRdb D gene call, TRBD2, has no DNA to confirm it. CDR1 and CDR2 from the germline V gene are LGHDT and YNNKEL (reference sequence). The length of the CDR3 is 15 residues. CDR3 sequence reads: CASSQVGLAANEQFF.

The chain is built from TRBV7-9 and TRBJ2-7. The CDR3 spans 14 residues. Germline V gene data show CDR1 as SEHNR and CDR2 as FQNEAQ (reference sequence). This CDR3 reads CASSWSEILYEQYF.

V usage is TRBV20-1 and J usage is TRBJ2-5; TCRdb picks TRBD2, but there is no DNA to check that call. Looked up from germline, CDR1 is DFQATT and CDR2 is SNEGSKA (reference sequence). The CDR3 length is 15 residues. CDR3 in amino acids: CSARDPAGGRETQYF.

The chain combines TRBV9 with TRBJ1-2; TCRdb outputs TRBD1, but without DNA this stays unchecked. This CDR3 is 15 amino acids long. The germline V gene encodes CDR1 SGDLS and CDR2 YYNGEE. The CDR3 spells CASSPPRGKGDGYTF.

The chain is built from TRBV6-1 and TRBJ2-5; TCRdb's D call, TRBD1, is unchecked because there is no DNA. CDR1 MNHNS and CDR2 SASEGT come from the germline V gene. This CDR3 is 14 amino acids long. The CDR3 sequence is CASSEAGGDVTQYF.

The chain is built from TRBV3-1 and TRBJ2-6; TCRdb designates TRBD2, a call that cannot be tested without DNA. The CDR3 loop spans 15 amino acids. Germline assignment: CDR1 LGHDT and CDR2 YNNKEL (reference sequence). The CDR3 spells CASSAVPQFSNVLTF.

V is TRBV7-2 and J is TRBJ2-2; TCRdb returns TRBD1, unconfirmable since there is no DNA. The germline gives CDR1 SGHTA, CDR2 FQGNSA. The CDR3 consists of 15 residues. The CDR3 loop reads CASSKDRYNTGELFF.